These T cell receptor beta chains were read from a single sample in a study of cytomegalovirus exposure and HLA in healthy donors. Repertoires were generated with immunoSEQ multiplex PCR, while TCRdb's copy carries only in-frame clones and drops some. The data hold about 37,000 clones, with roughly 80% observed a single time. The sequenced material came from PBMCs. The receptors were gathered from a woman between 18 and 29 years old in good health and CMV-seropositive. CDR3s include the opening cysteine and the closing phenylalanine or tryptophan. The D gene is left open where the match is weak. Not every row has a clone size; where given, it reads once, few, many or a size class.

d_gene,abundance,j_gene,v_gene,CDR3aa,CDR3nt
TRBD1,-,TRBJ1-5,TRBV6-1,CASSSPGQASQPQHF,TGTGCCAGCAGTTCCCCGGGACAGGCAAGTCAGCCCCAGCATTTT
TRBD1,-,TRBJ1-4,TRBV5-1,CASSPYDRGGDEKLFF,TGCGCCAGCAGCCCATACGACAGGGGCGGGGATGAAAAACTGTTTTTT
-,-,TRBJ2-3,TRBV5-4,CASSLPSTSRDTQYF,TGTGCCAGCAGCTTGCCTAGCACTAGCCGAGATACGCAGTATTTT
TRBD1,-,TRBJ2-7,TRBV7-2,CASSQRRTGAEQYF,TGTGCCAGCAGCCAAAGAAGGACAGGGGCCGAGCAGTACTTC
-,-,TRBJ1-2,TRBV28,CASHGQPYGYTF,TGTGCCAGCCATGGACAGCCCTATGGCTACACCTTC
TRBD1,once,TRBJ1-4,TRBV18,CASSPSGTGVEKLFF,TGTGCCAGCTCACCCTCCGGGACAGGCGTGGAAAAACTGTTTTTT
TRBD2,few,TRBJ2-3,TRBV7-9,CATWTSGTRDTQYF,TGTGCCACCTGGACTAGCGGGACAAGAGATACGCAGTATTTT
TRBD2,-,TRBJ2-3,TRBV7-2,CASSLVVAGLGTQYF,TGTGCCAGCAGCTTAGTTGTAGCGGGGCTGGGTACGCAGTATTTT
-,-,TRBJ1-1,TRBV5-6,CASSLFGGGGNTDAFF,TGTGCCAGCAGCTTGTTCGGTGGGGGAGGGAACACTGACGCTTTCTTT
-,-,TRBJ2-5,TRBV7-6,CASTLYPSGPQTQYF,TGTGCCAGCACCCTATACCCGAGCGGACCTCAGACCCAGTACTTC
-,-,TRBJ2-5,TRBV7-2,CASSLVSAAEGTQYF,TGTGCCAGCAGCTTAGTAAGCGCAGCCGAGGGGACCCAGTACTTC
-,-,TRBJ2-3,TRBV9,CASSAPLLDTQYF,TGTGCCAGCAGCGCTCCCCTTTTGGATACGCAGTATTTT
-,-,TRBJ2-3,TRBV5-6,CASSVGDTQYF,TGTGCCAGCAGCGTCGGGGATACGCAGTATTTT
TRBD1,-,TRBJ1-2,TRBV9,CASSATTGVGYGYTF,TGTGCCAGCAGCGCGACCACAGGGGTAGGCTATGGCTACACCTTC
TRBD2,-,TRBJ2-7,TRBV28,CASSLAGVTYEQYF,TGTGCCAGCAGTTTGGCGGGGGTGACTTACGAGCAGTACTTC
-,-,TRBJ2-3,TRBV6-4,CASSDSQGTDTQYF,TGTGCCAGCAGTGACTCACAGGGCACAGATACGCAGTATTTT
-,-,TRBJ1-3,TRBV5-8,CASSSGTLGNTIYF,TGTGCCAGCAGCTCCGGGACTCTCGGAAACACCATATATTTT
TRBD1,-,TRBJ2-5,TRBV19,CASRDRGRETQYF,TGTGCCAGTAGGGACAGGGGGCGAGAGACCCAGTACTTC
TRBD2,-,TRBJ2-1,TRBV29-1,CSVEELAGRYRFF,TGCAGCGTTGAAGAACTAGCGGGAAGGTATCGGTTCTTC
TRBD2,-,TRBJ2-3,TRBV9,CASSVASGNTDTQYF,TGTGCCAGCAGCGTAGCTAGCGGAAACACAGATACGCAGTATTTT
TRBD1,once,TRBJ2-7,TRBV4-3,CASSQDIGTGDYEQYF,TGCGCCAGCAGCCAAGATATAGGGACAGGGGACTACGAGCAGTACTTC
-,few,TRBJ1-1,TRBV6-5,CASSSYSREDTEAFF,TGTGCCAGCAGTTCATATTCCAGGGAAGACACTGAAGCTTTCTTT
TRBD1,-,TRBJ2-7,TRBV11-2,CASSTRDSRSYEQYF,TGTGCCAGCAGCACTCGGGACAGCCGATCCTACGAGCAGTACTTC
-,-,TRBJ2-5,TRBV30,CAWSVWGGTAQETQYF,TGTGCCTGGAGTGTATGGGGCGGAACTGCCCAAGAGACCCAGTACTTC
-,-,TRBJ1-2,TRBV5-1,CASSLGGSGDYGYTF,TGCGCCAGCAGCTTGGGTGGGTCGGGTGACTATGGCTACACCTTC
-,once,TRBJ2-1,TRBV28,CASSFRGLRTSEQFF,TGTGCCAGCAGTTTCAGGGGACTAAGGACTAGTGAGCAGTTCTTC
-,-,TRBJ1-3,TRBV19,CASSPTGNRNTIYF,TGTGCCAGTAGCCCAACAGGGAACAGAAACACCATATATTTT
-,-,TRBJ2-7,TRBV5-1,CASSLTGEAGEQYF,TGCGCCAGCAGCTTGACAGGGGAGGCGGGCGAGCAGTACTTC
TRBD2,-,TRBJ2-1,TRBV4-3,CASSQVAPGTSLGNEQFF,TGCGCCAGCAGCCAAGTAGCCCCCGGGACTAGCCTTGGGAATGAGCAGTTCTTC
-,-,TRBJ2-7,TRBV15,CATSRDRSGSYEQYF,TGTGCCACCAGCAGAGATCGAAGTGGGAGCTACGAGCAGTACTTC
-,-,TRBJ1-5,TRBV7-8,CASSLQGKVSQPQHF,TGTGCCAGCAGCTTACAGGGAAAGGTGAGTCAGCCCCAGCATTTT
-,-,TRBJ2-7,TRBV19,CASRAGALNEQYF,TGTGCCAGTAGGGCAGGGGCCCTAAACGAGCAGTACTTC
TRBD1,-,TRBJ1-2,TRBV2,CASTTEVDRGAKGYTF,TGTGCCAGCACTACAGAGGTGGACAGGGGGGCGAAGGGCTACACCTTC
TRBD1,-,TRBJ1-4,TRBV2,CASRTGGVDEKLFF,TGTGCCAGCAGGACAGGGGGGGTCGATGAAAAACTGTTTTTT
-,-,TRBJ1-1,TRBV23-1,CASNADLRFVLPFF,TGCGCCAGCAACGCAGATCTCAGGTTTGTTCTTCCCTTTTTT
TRBD2,-,TRBJ2-2,TRBV28,CASSFPGLVDGELFF,TGTGCCAGCAGTTTCCCGGGACTAGTCGACGGGGAGCTGTTTTTT
TRBD2,once,TRBJ2-3,TRBV7-9,CSSSLAGVIDTQYF,TGTTCCAGCAGCCTAGCGGGAGTAATTGATACGCAGTATTTT
TRBD2,-,TRBJ2-7,TRBV4-3,CASSRGLAANYEQYF,TGCGCCAGCAGCCGCGGACTAGCGGCTAACTACGAGCAGTACTTC
TRBD1,-,TRBJ2-3,TRBV7-2,CASSLRGGQVTDTQYF,TGTGCCAGCAGCTTAAGGGGCGGACAGGTCACAGATACGCAGTATTTT
TRBD2,-,TRBJ2-3,TRBV5-6,CASSQMTSLRGSDTQYF,TGTGCCAGCAGCCAAATGACTAGCCTTCGTGGTTCAGATACGCAGTATTTT
TRBD1,-,TRBJ1-1,TRBV6-1,CASSLDRGNTEAFF,TGTGCCAGCAGTTTGGACAGGGGGAACACTGAAGCTTTCTTT
TRBD1,-,TRBJ2-7,TRBV4-1,CASSQDTGVRGEQYF,TGCGCCAGCAGCCAAGATACAGGGGTTCGCGGCGAGCAGTACTTC
-,few,TRBJ2-3,TRBV5-1,CASSLDGTSTDTQYF,TGCGCCAGCAGCTTGGACGGGACTAGCACAGATACGCAGTATTTT
-,-,TRBJ2-7,TRBV29-1,CSARRADEQYF,TGCAGCGCCAGGAGGGCCGACGAGCAGTACTTC